This TCR beta chain derives from a study of T-cell reconstitution after alpha-beta-depleted transplantation in children. Study-wide findings and caveats: Some patients' high day-60 TCRbeta diversity was attributed to recipient cells surviving conditioning. Newly generated T cells supplied most T-cell counts and diversity one year post-transplant.

As to this clonotype: The target antigen is unknown.

V was clipped by 3 bases and J by 9 bases, with 17 bases between them. There are 14 residues in the CDR3. Germline CDR1 MDHEN, CDR2 SYDVKM. Preparation of the TCRbeta library was carried out with unique molecular identifiers. Via MiXCR, TCRdb re-called the PCR reads, giving one row per CDR3 protein. The sample gives approximately 230,000 distinct CDR3 sequences, under 30% of which show up once; more than 4.5% is in the top ten. This TCR derives from a female patient aged 2 to 10 who had a stem cell transplant for congenital amegakaryocytic thrombocytopenia, so the T cells may come from the graft donor. Sequences were derived from PBMCs, mostly from graft donor cells, sampled 360 days after TCRalphabeta/CD19-depleted stem cell transplant. The genes are TRBV28 and TRBJ2-5; D gene uncertain. The CDR3 DNA reads TGTGCCAGCAGTTTGGTGGACCCGGTTCGAGCCCAGTACTTC. Its translation: CASSLVDPVRAQYF.